This is a list of T cell receptor beta chains from one sample in a study of T-cell reconstitution after alpha-beta-depleted transplantation in children. TCRdb fed the PCR reads into MiXCR, producing one record per CDR3 protein. The sample shows 750,000 to 950,000 distinct CDR3 sequences, 15% to 20% of them seen only once. The sample consisted of PBMCs, mostly from graft donor cells, taken 360 days after TCRalphabeta/CD19-depleted stem cell transplant. These receptors all stem from a male patient younger than 18 who had a stem cell transplant for acute lymphoblastic leukemia, so the T cells may come from the graft donor. Each CDR3 is given with its conserved first and last residue. D genes are given only for firm matches. The size entry is marked missing in some rows and otherwise reads once, few, many or a size class.

CASSEDLGETQYF	TGTGCCAGCAGCGAGGACTTGGGGGAGACCCAGTACTTC	-	TRBV13	few	TRBJ2-5
CASSMIGGSGNNEQFF	TGTGCCAGTAGTATGATAGGGGGTAGCGGGAACAATGAGCAGTTCTTC	TRBD2	TRBV19	few	TRBJ2-1
CASSLRVAGYTF	TGTGCCAGCAGCTTGAGGGTCGCGGGCTACACCTTC	-	TRBV11-2	few	TRBJ1-2
CASSFPGDNEQFF	TGTGCCAGCAGTTTTCCAGGGGACAATGAGCAGTTCTTC	-	TRBV25-1	many	TRBJ2-1
CSVDQGATNEKLFF	TGCAGCGTTGACCAGGGGGCGACTAATGAAAAACTGTTTTTT	TRBD1	TRBV29-1	few	TRBJ1-4
CASRPLLMEGDEQYF	TGCGCCAGCAGACCCCTGCTAATGGAGGGGGACGAGCAGTACTTC	-	TRBV5-1	-	TRBJ2-7
CASRTWTDRSTEAFF	TGTGCCAGCAGAACATGGACGGACCGGAGCACTGAAGCTTTCTTT	-	TRBV12-3/TRBV12-4	few	TRBJ1-1
CASSPLEVTDTQYF	TGTGCCAGCTCACCACTTGAGGTCACAGATACGCAGTATTTT	-	TRBV18	-	TRBJ2-3
CATSEETQYF	TGTGCCACCAGTGAGGAGACCCAGTACTTC	-	TRBV24-1	many	TRBJ2-5
CSVLAGVSFREAFF	TGCAGCGTGCTAGCGGGGGTGAGTTTTCGTGAAGCTTTCTTT	-	TRBV29-1	-	TRBJ1-1
CASSLASGGPDTQYF	TGTGCCAGCAGTTTAGCGAGTGGGGGCCCAGATACGCAGTATTTT	-	TRBV27	-	TRBJ2-3
CASSPETADQPQHF	TGTGCCAGCAGCCCAGAGACAGCCGATCAGCCCCAGCATTTT	-	TRBV7-9	once	TRBJ1-5
CASSWRPGRWNEQFF	TGTGCCAGCAGTTGGCGGCCGGGGCGATGGAATGAGCAGTTCTTC	-	TRBV12-3/TRBV12-4	few	TRBJ2-1
CASSLGLAVNTGELFF	TGTGCCAGCAGCTTAGGACTAGCGGTAAACACCGGGGAGCTGTTTTTT	TRBD2	TRBV5-1	many	TRBJ2-2
CASSIDTGNQPQHF	TGTGCCAGTAGTATAGATACCGGGAATCAGCCCCAGCATTTT	-	TRBV19	few	TRBJ1-5
CASSFSSGSSYEQYF	TGTGCCAGCAGCTTTTCGAGCGGAAGCTCCTACGAGCAGTACTTC	-	TRBV11-2	many	TRBJ2-7
CSAWGQSFYEQYF	TGCAGTGCCTGGGGACAGTCCTTTTACGAGCAGTACTTC	TRBD1	TRBV20-1	-	TRBJ2-7
CASSSERGSETQYF	TGTGCCAGCAGCTCAGAGCGGGGGTCAGAGACCCAGTACTTC	TRBD2	TRBV7-9	-	TRBJ2-5
CASTKDRNTGELFF	TGTGCCAGCACTAAGGACAGAAACACCGGGGAGCTGTTTTTT	-	TRBV2	few	TRBJ2-2
CASSQRTESNYGYTF	TGCGCCAGCAGCCAACGGACAGAGAGTAACTATGGCTACACCTTC	-	TRBV4-1	few	TRBJ1-2
CSASERLYEQYF	TGCAGTGCTAGTGAGAGGCTCTACGAGCAGTACTTC	-	TRBV20-1	few	TRBJ2-7
CASSQPQRFRDRIYEQYF	TGCGCCAGCAGCCAACCCCAACGGTTCAGGGACAGGATCTACGAGCAGTACTTC	TRBD1	TRBV4-1	few	TRBJ2-7
CASSLGSGSSNEQYF	TGTGCCAGCAGCTTGGGTAGCGGGAGTTCCAACGAGCAGTACTTC	TRBD2	TRBV11-2	-	TRBJ2-7
CATSDPGQPNTGELFF	TGTGCCACCAGTGATCCGGGACAGCCGAACACCGGGGAGCTGTTTTTT	TRBD1	TRBV24-1	few	TRBJ2-2
CASSQLAIGPDTQYF	TGTGCCAGCAGCCAACTAGCTATCGGCCCAGATACGCAGTATTTT	-	TRBV7-2	few	TRBJ2-3
CASSYHRAGYEQYF	TGTGCCAGCAGTTATCATCGGGCAGGCTACGAGCAGTACTTC	-	TRBV6-5	-	TRBJ2-7
CASSLVPTLTASSYNEQFF	TGTGCCAGCAGCTTAGTCCCGACTTTGACAGCAAGCTCCTACAATGAGCAGTTCTTC	-	TRBV7-8	-	TRBJ2-1
CASSLRRTTLSDTQYF	TGCGCCAGCAGCTTGCGGCGGACTACCCTATCGGATACGCAGTATTTT	-	TRBV5-1	few	TRBJ2-3
CASSGLALSSYNEQFF	TGTGCCAGCAGCGGACTAGCTTTGAGCTCCTACAATGAGCAGTTCTTC	TRBD2	TRBV2	many	TRBJ2-1
CATSDSSGRKDEQFF	TGTGCCACCAGTGATTCGAGCGGGAGGAAGGATGAGCAGTTCTTC	TRBD2	TRBV24-1	many	TRBJ2-1
CASNRQGSSGNEQFF	TGTGCCAGCAACCGACAGGGATCCTCCGGCAATGAGCAGTTCTTC	TRBD1	TRBV9	few	TRBJ2-1
CASSRAVNTEAFF	TGTGCCAGCAGCAGGGCAGTGAACACTGAAGCTTTCTTT	-	TRBV7-9	many	TRBJ1-1
CATSERTSAFGNIQYF	TGTGCCACCAGTGAACGGACTAGCGCCTTTGGGAACATTCAGTACTTC	TRBD2	TRBV24-1	-	TRBJ2-4
CSVVISSTAANEHFF	TGCAGCGTTGTAATATCGTCGACGGCGGCCAATGAGCATTTCTTC	-	TRBV29-1	-	TRBJ2-1
CASSLTGIAKNIQYF	TGTGCCAGCAGTTTGACGGGAATAGCCAAAAACATTCAGTACTTC	-	TRBV12-3/TRBV12-4	-	TRBJ2-4
CASSLRGAYAYNEQFF	TGTGCCAGCAGTTTAAGGGGGGCGTACGCCTACAATGAGCAGTTCTTC	-	TRBV12-3/TRBV12-4	many	TRBJ2-1
CASSFYGYTGELFF	TGTGCCAGCAGCTTCTACGGGTACACCGGGGAGCTGTTTTTT	-	TRBV7-6	-	TRBJ2-2
CASSHVTGNQPQHF	TGCGCCAGCAGCCACGTTACAGGCAATCAGCCCCAGCATTTT	-	TRBV4-1	-	TRBJ1-5
CASSLQTRLAGKETQYF	TGTGCCAGCAGTCTGCAAACCCGACTAGCGGGAAAAGAGACCCAGTACTTC	TRBD2	TRBV2	few	TRBJ2-5
CASSLEAGKNIQYF	TGCGCCAGCAGCTTGGAAGCGGGTAAAAACATTCAGTACTTC	-	TRBV5-1	-	TRBJ2-4
CASSFRQTPNYGYTF	TGTGCCAGCAGTTTTCGACAGACCCCTAACTATGGCTACACCTTC	-	TRBV12-3/TRBV12-4	few	TRBJ1-2
CASRVRWVPDLSGANVLTF	TGTGCCAGCCGGGTACGGTGGGTCCCGGATCTCTCTGGGGCCAACGTCCTGACTTTC	-	TRBV2	few	TRBJ2-6
CASSPDYDEQFF	TGTGCCAGCAGCCCAGACTACGATGAGCAGTTCTTC	-	TRBV9	many	TRBJ2-1
CASSAGWTGGRGANVLTF	TGCGCCAGCAGCGCCGGGTGGACAGGGGGGAGGGGGGCCAACGTCCTGACTTTC	TRBD1	TRBV4-1	-	TRBJ2-6
CATSRGAGQGISSYADDEQFF	TGTGCCACCAGCAGGGGGGCGGGACAGGGGATTAGCTCCTACGCAGACGATGAGCAGTTCTTC	TRBD1	TRBV15	-	TRBJ2-1
CASSVRGPEQFF	TGTGCCAGCAGCGTCCGAGGGCCTGAGCAGTTCTTC	-	TRBV9	few	TRBJ2-1
CASSLEGGTDTQYF	TGTGCCAGCAGCTTAGAAGGGGGTACAGATACGCAGTATTTT	-	TRBV5-1	many	TRBJ2-3
CASSGSRGNFYEQYF	TGTGCCAGCAGTGGATCAAGGGGCAATTTCTACGAGCAGTACTTC	-	TRBV2	-	TRBJ2-7
CASSTLGSEAFF	TGTGCCAGCAGTACCCTCGGGTCGGAAGCTTTCTTT	-	TRBV25-1	-	TRBJ1-1
CASSQLDRYEQYF	TGTGCCAGCAGCCAACTGGACCGCTACGAGCAGTACTTC	-	TRBV14	few	TRBJ2-7
CASSPHSLLNTGELFF	TGTGCCAGCAGCCCCCACTCACTCTTGAACACCGGGGAGCTGTTTTTT	-	TRBV7-8	-	TRBJ2-2